The rows below give T cell receptor beta chains drawn from one sample of a study of T cell responses to AZD1222 COVID-19 vaccine. Assay: immunoSEQ multiplex PCR; the TCRdb copy retains only in-frame clones and omits some. The sample contains some 90,000 clones, about 87% of which appear only once. The sequencing used peripheral blood, collected on day 0 of AZD1222 vaccination. These receptors originate from an adult in good health. CDR3s include the opening cysteine and the closing phenylalanine or tryptophan. A D gene is named only where the DNA matches it firmly. Rows may omit the clone size; those that give it use once, few, many or a size class.

>-|TRBD1|TRBJ2-2|TRBV14
CASSLWTGGETGELFF
TGTGCCAGCAGCCTCTGGACAGGGGGCGAGACCGGGGAGCTGTTTTTT
>few|TRBD1|TRBJ1-2|TRBV2
CASSGDRLYGYTF
TGTGCCAGCAGTGGGGACAGACTCTATGGCTACACCTTC
>-|-|TRBJ1-2|TRBV13
CASSTLQGLGYTF
TGTGCCAGCAGCACGTTACAGGGACTTGGCTACACCTTC
>once|-|TRBJ1-1|TRBV18
CASSPSALNTEAFF
TGTGCCAGCTCACCGTCAGCTTTGAACACTGAAGCTTTCTTT
>-|TRBD1|TRBJ1-1|TRBV19
CASSNTGTENTEAFF
TGTGCCAGTAGTAATACCGGGACAGAGAACACTGAAGCTTTCTTT
>-|-|TRBJ1-2|TRBV5-1
CASRPGSPGDYYGYTF
TGCGCCAGCAGGCCCGGGAGCCCGGGCGACTACTATGGCTACACCTTC
>-|-|TRBJ1-2|TRBV6-5
CASSYSAGPPDPYTF
TGTGCCAGCAGTTACTCTGCAGGGCCTCCCGATCCCTACACCTTC
>once|-|TRBJ2-7|TRBV30
CAWSSSDKFYEQYF
TGTGCCTGGAGTTCTTCGGACAAATTCTACGAGCAGTACTTC
>-|-|TRBJ1-4|TRBV4-2
CASSQGQPTNEKLFF
TGTGCCAGCAGCCAAGGGCAGCCAACTAATGAAAAACTGTTTTTT
>-|-|TRBJ2-7|TRBV10-3
CAISDFRQSDSYEQYF
TGTGCCATCAGTGATTTTAGGCAGTCTGACTCCTACGAGCAGTACTTC
>-|-|TRBJ1-3|TRBV18
CASSPPTARFGNTIYF
TGTGCCAGCTCACCACCGACGGCGAGGTTCGGAAACACCATATATTTT
>-|-|TRBJ2-2|TRBV5-1
CASRLLRTENTGELFF
TGCGCCAGCCGACTCCTAAGGACGGAGAACACCGGGGAGCTGTTTTTT
>-|-|TRBJ2-1|TRBV5-4
CASSLDPSSYNEQFF
TGTGCCAGCAGCTTGGACCCTAGCTCCTACAATGAGCAGTTCTTC
>-|-|TRBJ1-4|TRBV29-1
CSARESDRREKLFF
TGCAGCGCACGCGAGAGCGACCGGCGTGAAAAACTGTTTTTT
>-|-|TRBJ2-4|TRBV6-1
CASSEGGGQNIQYF
TGTGCCAGCAGTGAAGGAGGGGGGCAAAACATTCAGTACTTC
>-|TRBD2|TRBJ2-7|TRBV6-5
CASRLADRHEQYF
TGTGCCAGCAGACTAGCGGACCGGCACGAGCAGTACTTC
>few|-|TRBJ2-1|TRBV5-6
CASSTADEPPYNEQFF
TGTGCCAGCAGCACCGCGGACGAACCTCCGTACAATGAGCAGTTCTTC
>-|-|TRBJ1-3|TRBV5-1
CASSLTGGKGGNTIYF
TGCGCCAGCAGCTTGACGGGGGGGAAAGGCGGAAACACCATATATTTT
>-|-|TRBJ1-1|TRBV20-1
CSASQPQGNTEAFF
TGCAGTGCTAGTCAGCCTCAGGGAAACACTGAAGCTTTCTTT
>-|-|TRBJ1-1|TRBV6-5
CASSSQPSRTEAFF
TGTGCCAGCAGTTCCCAACCGTCACGAACTGAAGCTTTCTTT
>-|-|TRBJ2-1|TRBV27
CASSSQNGGFSEQFF
TGTGCCAGCAGTTCCCAAAACGGGGGCTTTAGCGAGCAGTTCTTC
>-|-|TRBJ1-1|TRBV2
CAGRRRTNTEAFF
TGTGCCGGACGACGACGGACGAACACTGAAGCTTTCTTT
>-|-|TRBJ1-5|TRBV6-2/TRBV6-3
CASSNPGLTYSNQPQHF
TGTGCCAGCAGTAACCCGGGACTCACCTATAGCAATCAGCCCCAGCATTTT
>-|-|TRBJ1-1|TRBV2
CASSDPRGGRDGGAFF
TGTGCCAGCAGTGACCCCCGGGGGGGCAGGGACGGCGGAGCTTTCTTT